One and the same sample provided the 30 T cell receptor beta chains below, sequenced in a study of response to subunit inactivated influenza vaccine. Each CDR3 protein gets one entry after TCRdb re-called the RT-PCR reads with MiXCR. The sample has hundreds of thousands of distinct CDR3 sequences; about 11% are singletons. The sample also formed part of further work on T cells expressing NK-cell markers. That publication notes: Synthesis of TCR beta cDNA relied on 5'RACE template switching carrying UMIs.

The source material was PBMCs from blood, sampled on the day of vaccination. The receptors come from a man aged 45 to 65 who received an inactivated influenza vaccine.

This clonotype was observed a handful of times. The V gene is TRBV7-9, the J gene TRBJ2-7; the D call may be TRBD1 or TRBD2 (5 bases each). The germline V gene encodes CDR1 SEHNR and CDR2 FQNEAQ (reference sequence). The CDR3 consists of 14 residues. With 6 bases removed from V and 7 bases from J, the gap between germline ends came to 19 bases. The CDR3 DNA reads TGTGCCAGCAGGGGGGTATCAGGGCAAGGGGAGCAGTACTTC. It codes for CASRGVSGQGEQYF.

The chain has TRBV11-2 and TRBJ2-1; 7 nucleotides match TRBD2. The CDR3 contains 13 residues. Unmatched junction bases numbered 3, after V lost 5 bases and J lost 5 bases. Germline lookup yields CDR1 SGHAT and CDR2 FQNNGV. The CDR3, as DNA: TGTGCCAGCAGCATAGGGACTAACAATGAGCAGTTCTTC. Protein: CASSIGTNNEQFF.

The V and J genes are TRBV5-1 and TRBJ1-1; possibly TRBD1 for D (6 bases). V shed 2 bases and J shed 1 base, with 9 bases lying between them. CDR3 length: 14 residues. Germline CDR1 SGHRS, CDR2 YFSETQ. CDR3 sequence reads: CASSFTGRNTEAFF. The CDR3 coding sequence is TGCGCCAGCAGCTTTACAGGGAGGAACACTGAAGCTTTCTTT.

This clonotype has just a few counts. J is TRBJ2-1 and V is TRBV14, with 11 bases identical to TRBD2. V lost 1 base, J lost 14 bases, and 7 bases stayed unmatched. Per germline, CDR1 SGHDN and CDR2 FVKESK. This CDR3 comprises 14 residues. The CDR3 region is CASSQVLLAGGEFF. The CDR3 nucleotides are TGTGCCAGCAGCCAAGTGCTTCTAGCGGGGGGAGAGTTCTTC.

The chain links TRBV2 to TRBJ2-7; no firm D call. This CDR3 comprises 12 residues. The V end was cut by 4 bases, the J end by 6 bases, with 10 bases between. The germline gives CDR1 SNHLY, CDR2 FYNNEI. CDR3 coding DNA: TGTGCCAGCAGTGGTGGGATTGGCGAGCAGTACTTC. Translation: CASSGGIGEQYF.

This clonotype has more than one count but fewer than ten. The genes are TRBV5-1 and TRBJ2-1, with TRBD2 matching over 9 bases. Trimming took 0 bases from V and 4 from J; bases not matched to a gene: 2. The CDR3 is 15 residues long. Per germline, CDR1 SGHRS and CDR2 YFSETQ. This CDR3 reads CASSLGLAEYNEQFF. The CDR3 nucleotides read TGCGCCAGCAGCTTGGGACTAGCGGAGTACAATGAGCAGTTCTTC.

This clonotype was observed a handful of times. V and J are TRBV5-1 and TRBJ2-3, with unresolved D. From germline, CDR1 is SGHRS and CDR2 YFSETQ. V was trimmed by 0 bases and J by 1 base, leaving 12 bases between them. This CDR3 has 16 amino acids. The CDR3 region has the DNA TGCGCCAGCAGCTTGGCGGCCGGGTCAGGCACAGATACGCAGTATTTT. It yields the protein CASSLAAGSGTDTQYF.

The V call is TRBV2, the J call TRBJ2-1; tentative D call: TRBD1 (8 bases). The CDR3 runs to 15 residues. Germline V CDR1 and CDR2: SNHLY, FYNNEI. The V and J ends lost 9 bases and 5 bases respectively, with 20 bases between them. CDR3 residues: CASRGGQGANNEQFF. The CDR3 DNA reads as TGTGCCAGTAGGGGGGGTCAGGGGGCCAACAATGAGCAGTTCTTC.

There are a few counts of this clonotype. The rearrangement joins TRBV7-2 to TRBJ2-3; D is unclear. V shed 1 base and J shed 4 bases, with 15 bases lying between them. Germline V CDR1 and CDR2: SGHTA, FQGNSA. The CDR3 sequence is 16 residues long. CDR3 in amino acids: CASSLVRPVIADTQYF. CDR3 sequence (DNA): TGTGCCAGCAGCTTAGTAAGGCCTGTCATAGCAGATACGCAGTATTTT.

This clonotype has a handful of counts. The chain carries TRBV10-3 and TRBJ2-3, with TRBD2 matching 10 bases. V lost 0 bases and J lost 8; bases outside the gene matches: 8. Germline V gene lookup returns CDR1 ENHRY and CDR2 SYGVKD. CDR3 length: 16 amino acids. The CDR3 sequence: CAISESSSGGSGTQYF. The CDR3 DNA follows: TGTGCCATCAGTGAGTCGTCTAGCGGGGGCTCCGGTACGCAGTATTTT.

As concerns this clonotype: A much larger clone lies a single base off, so this may be a read error. V and J are TRBV4-1 and TRBJ2-7; no clear D. Germline values: CDR1 MGHRA, CDR2 YSYEKL. This CDR3 has 15 residues. CDR3 protein: CASSQDYWQSYERYF. The CDR3 DNA sequence: TGCGCCAGCAGCCAAGATTACTGGCAGTCCTACGAGCGGTACTTC.

The chain couples TRBV28 to TRBJ2-2; D is possibly TRBD1 (6 bases). Germline V gives CDR1 MDHEN, CDR2 SYDVKM. The CDR3 extends over 16 amino acids. The V end was cut by 2 bases, the J end by 3 bases, with 13 bases between. The CDR3 DNA reads TGTGCCAGCAGTTTAAGTGGGGGCTGGTACACCGGGGAGCTGTTTTTT. Translation: CASSLSGGWYTGELFF. Full variable domain (missing parts from reference TRBV28 and TRBJ2-2): DVKVTQSSRYLVKRTGEKVFLECVQDMDHENMFWYRQDPGLGLRLIYFSYDVKMKEKGDIPEGYSVSREKKERFSLILESASTNQTSMYLCASSLSGGWYTGELFFGEGSRLTVL.

This chain joins TRBV7-2 and TRBJ2-7, with 10 bases aligning to TRBD1. Unmatched junction bases numbered 5, after V lost 5 bases and J lost 4 bases. The CDR3 spans 14 residues. Germline-derived CDR1 and CDR2 are SGHTA and FQGNSA. The CDR3 region has the DNA TGTGCCAGCAGCGTGACAGGGGGCGGGTACGAGCAGTACTTC. Its protein is CASSVTGGGYEQYF.

This chain uses TRBV7-8 with TRBJ2-7; TRBD2 agrees at 10 bases. The ends lost 6 bases at V and 3 bases at J; junction bases unmatched: 5. The CDR3 consists of 14 residues. Germline lookup yields CDR1 SGHVS and CDR2 FQNEAQ. The DNA of the CDR3 is TGTGCCAGCAGTGAACTAGCGGGGATCTACGAGCAGTACTTC. It encodes CASSELAGIYEQYF.

The chain joins TRBV15 to TRBJ2-7; D possibly corresponds to TRBD1 (5 bases). With 1 base removed from V and 1 base from J, the gap between germline ends came to 11 bases. Germline values: CDR1 LNHNV, CDR2 YYDKDF (reference sequence). The CDR3 runs 15 residues. This CDR3 reads CATSRVDSASYEQYF. CDR3 sequence (DNA): TGTGCCACCAGCAGAGTCGACAGTGCATCCTACGAGCAGTACTTC. Complete variable domain (other parts from reference TRBV15 and TRBJ2-7): DAMVIQNPRYQVTQFGKPVTLSCSQTLNHNVMYWYQQKSSQAPKLLFHYYDKDFNNEADTPDNFQSRRPNTSFCFLDIRSPGLGDTAMYLCATSRVDSASYEQYFGPGTRLTVT.

This clonotype was observed a handful of times. The V call is TRBV6-4, the J call TRBJ1-1, with D uncertain. The CDR3 runs to 13 residues. Germline-derived CDR1 and CDR2 are MRHNA and SNTAGT. Trimming stripped 4 bases from V and 7 bases from J, with 13 bases between. CDR3 in DNA: TGTGCCAGCAGTGTGACACCCGGCAATGAAGCTTTCTTT. It specifies CASSVTPGNEAFF.

This clonotype showed up just a few times. The DNA of the CDR3 is TGTGCCAGTAGTACCGGGGACAGGGGGCGAGGCACTGAAGCTTTCTTT. Its protein product is CASSTGDRGRGTEAFF. The chain carries TRBV19 and TRBJ1-1, with 12 bases that match TRBD1. The CDR3 consists of 16 residues. The V gene end was trimmed by 4 bases and the J gene end by 4 bases; junction bases not matched to a gene: 7. The germline V gene encodes CDR1 LNHDA and CDR2 SQIVND (reference sequence).

The chain employs TRBV7-9 and TRBJ2-6; no clear D gene. The CDR3 length is 16 residues. V was trimmed by 2 bases and J by 0 bases, leaving 8 bases between them. CDR1 SEHNR and CDR2 FQNEAQ come from the germline V gene (reference sequence). The CDR3 DNA reads TGTGCCAGCAGCTTAAAGGGTCTCTCTGGGGCCAACGTCCTGACTTTC. It encodes CASSLKGLSGANVLTF.

This clonotype was recorded a few times. The J gene is TRBJ1-2, the V gene TRBV20-1; D is possibly TRBD1 (5 bases). The CDR3 runs to 9 residues. The germline CDR1 and CDR2 sequences are DFQATT and SNEGSKA (reference sequence). CDR3 sequence (DNA): TGCAGGGGACCTTATGGCTACACCTTC. Translated, it gives CRGPYGYTF.

This clonotype occurred a few times. The chain combines TRBV4-1 with TRBJ1-1; D remains unclear. CDR3 length: 16 amino acids. CDR1 and CDR2 (germline): MGHRA, YSYEKL. Trimming took 0 bases from V and 0 from J, leaving 11 bases between them. The CDR3 spells CASSQDPPGMNTEAFF. In DNA form, the CDR3 reads TGCGCCAGCAGCCAAGATCCCCCGGGGATGAACACTGAAGCTTTCTTT.

In its sample, this clonotype was seen a few times. The genes are TRBV10-2 and TRBJ1-5; D gene ambiguous. The length of the CDR3 is 12 residues. Germline-derived CDR1 and CDR2 are WSHSY and SAAADI. Trimming removed 6 bases at V and 3 bases at J, with 6 bases between. The CDR3 DNA reads TGCGCCAGCAGACAGATCAATCAGCCCCAGCATTTT. The encoded protein is CASRQINQPQHF.

This clonotype was detected a few times. The chain recombines TRBV29-1 with TRBJ2-1; D is unresolved. Germline CDR1 is SQVTM and CDR2 is ANQGSEA. The V end lost 3 bases, the J end lost 5 bases, and 8 bases lay between the germline ends. This CDR3 has 12 residues. For the CDR3, the DNA is TGCAGCGTTGATCCAACCAACAATGAGCAGTTCTTC. Translating it yields CSVDPTNNEQFF.

As DNA, the CDR3 is TGTGCCAGCAGTTATAACGAGGCAGATACGCAGTATTTT. Encoded protein: CASSYNEADTQYF. The gene calls are TRBV6-6 and TRBJ2-3; D is unresolved. The CDR3 contains 13 residues. CDR1 and CDR2 (germline): MNHNY, SVGAGI (reference sequence). V lost 3 bases and J 4 bases, leaving 8 bases between the germline ends.

J is TRBJ1-3 and V is TRBV20-1, with unresolved D. Germline-derived CDR1 and CDR2 are DFQATT and SNEGSKA (reference sequence). CDR3 size: 12 residues. V dropped 0 bases and J dropped 3 bases, with 3 bases sitting between them. CDR3 coding DNA: TGCAGTGCTAGAGATCATGGAAACACCATATATTTT. As protein: CSARDHGNTIYF.

V and J are TRBV2 and TRBJ2-1; 7 positions match TRBD1. Trimming at V came to 3 bases and at J to 5 bases, leaving 7 bases not matched to a gene. This CDR3 spans 15 amino acids. CDR1 is SNHLY, CDR2 FYNNEI, per germline. The CDR3 DNA is TGTGCCAGCAGTGACCTTACGACAGGGAACAATGAGCAGTTCTTC. This gives the protein CASSDLTTGNNEQFF.

This clonotype was seen repeatedly, ten times or more. The V call is TRBV6-2 or TRBV6-3, the J call TRBJ1-1, with D unresolved. This CDR3 spans 14 amino acids. Trimming pared 5 bases from V and 0 bases from J, leaving 10 bases between. Germline V gene lookup returns CDR1 MNHEY and CDR2 SVGEGT. The DNA of the CDR3 is TGTGCCAGCAGTCTTAGTTTGGTGAACACTGAAGCTTTCTTT. It yields the protein CASSLSLVNTEAFF.

The chain uses TRBV20-1 and TRBJ2-3; D not resolved. Deletions cut 3 bases from V and 0 bases from J, with 10 bases between. CDR1 is DFQATT and CDR2 is SNEGSKA in the germline V gene (reference sequence). The CDR3 has 14 residues. CDR3 loop: CSARTVSSTDTQYF. The DNA of the CDR3 is TGCAGTGCTAGGACGGTTTCTAGCACAGATACGCAGTATTTT.

This chain connects TRBV3-1 to TRBJ1-6; the D is unclear. V lost 0 bases and J lost 10, with 4 bases in between. This CDR3 has 12 residues. CDR1 and CDR2 (germline): LGHDT, YNNKEL (reference sequence). CDR3 bases: TGTGCCAGCAGCCAAGAACCCTCACCCCTCCACTTT. The encoded protein is CASSQEPSPLHF.

This clonotype was observed a handful of times. The chain recombines TRBV6-5 with TRBJ2-2; D tentatively fits TRBD1 or TRBD2 (6 bases each). CDR3 length: 15 amino acids. The ends were cut back, 2 bases at V and 3 bases at J, with 10 bases in the middle. CDR1 MNHEY and CDR2 SVGAGI come from the germline V gene. The CDR3 DNA sequence: TGTGCCAGCAGTTACGCGGGACAAGACACCGGGGAGCTGTTTTTT. Translation gives CASSYAGQDTGELFF.

This clonotype was seen a few times. The chain is built from TRBV7-2 and TRBJ2-2, with D unclear. Trimming took 11 bases from V and 0 from J, leaving 10 bases between them. The CDR3 spans 13 residues. Germline V lookup: CDR1 SGHTA, CDR2 FQGNSA. The CDR3 nucleotides read TGTGCCTCCAGGCGGCCGAACACCGGGGAGCTGTTTTTT. Translation gives CASRRPNTGELFF.